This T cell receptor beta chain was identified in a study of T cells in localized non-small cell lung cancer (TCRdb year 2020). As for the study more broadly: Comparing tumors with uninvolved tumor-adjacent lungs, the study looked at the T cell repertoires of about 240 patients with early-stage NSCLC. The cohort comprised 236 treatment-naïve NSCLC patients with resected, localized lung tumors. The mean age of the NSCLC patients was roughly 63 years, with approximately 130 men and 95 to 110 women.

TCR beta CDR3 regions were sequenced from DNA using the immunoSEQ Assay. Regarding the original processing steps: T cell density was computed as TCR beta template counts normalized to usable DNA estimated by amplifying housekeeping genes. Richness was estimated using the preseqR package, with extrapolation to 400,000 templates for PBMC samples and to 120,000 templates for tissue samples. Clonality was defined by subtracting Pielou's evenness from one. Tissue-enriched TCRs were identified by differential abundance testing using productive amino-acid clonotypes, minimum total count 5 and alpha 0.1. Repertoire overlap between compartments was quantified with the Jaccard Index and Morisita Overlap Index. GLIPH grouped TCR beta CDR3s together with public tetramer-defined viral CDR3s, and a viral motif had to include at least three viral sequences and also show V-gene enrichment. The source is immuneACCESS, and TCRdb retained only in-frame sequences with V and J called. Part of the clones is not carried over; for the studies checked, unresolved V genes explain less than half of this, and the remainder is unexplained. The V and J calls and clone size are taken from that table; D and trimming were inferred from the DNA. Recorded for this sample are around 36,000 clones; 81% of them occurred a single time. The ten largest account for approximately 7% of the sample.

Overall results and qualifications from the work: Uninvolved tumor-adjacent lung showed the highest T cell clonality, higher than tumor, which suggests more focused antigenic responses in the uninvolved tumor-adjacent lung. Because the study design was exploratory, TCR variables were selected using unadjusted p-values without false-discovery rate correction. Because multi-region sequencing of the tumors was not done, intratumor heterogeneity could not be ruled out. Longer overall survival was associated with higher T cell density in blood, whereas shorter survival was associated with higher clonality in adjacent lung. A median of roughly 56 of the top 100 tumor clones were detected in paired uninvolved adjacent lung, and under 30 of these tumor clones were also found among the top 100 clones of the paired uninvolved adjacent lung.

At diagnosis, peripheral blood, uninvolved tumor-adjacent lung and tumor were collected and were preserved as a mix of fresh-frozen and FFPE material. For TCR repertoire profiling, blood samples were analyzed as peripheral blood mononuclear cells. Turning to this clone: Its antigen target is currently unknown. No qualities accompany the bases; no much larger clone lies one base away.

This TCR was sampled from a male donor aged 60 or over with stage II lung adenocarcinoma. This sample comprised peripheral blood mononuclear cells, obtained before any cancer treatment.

CDR3 region: CASSLTGNTGELFF. The DNA is as follows: TGTGCCAGCAGCTTGACAGGGAACACCGGGGAGCTGTTTTTT. The V and J segments used are TRBV7-6 and TRBJ2-2, with TRBD1 tentatively as D gene (6 bases match). V gives up 3 bases and J gives up 1 base, and the segment between their germline ends measures 6 bases. The germline V gene yields SGHVS for CDR1 and FNYEAQ for CDR2. From the cysteine up to the phenylalanine, the CDR3 has a length of 14 residues. Only the CDR3 region is kept as DNA, spanning 42 bases read in frame from base 1.